Listed here are 18 T cell receptor beta chains from one sample, sequenced in a study of T-cell reconstitution after alpha-beta-depleted transplantation in children (dated by TCRdb to the mid-2010s). The library was made by PCR. Instrument used: Illumina HiSeq 2500. Molecular barcoding was employed in the preparation of TCR libraries, with unique molecular identifiers being used to normalize TCRbeta repertoire quantification. TCRdb trimmed the raw reads at Q25, called clones with MiXCR and kept productive beta chains. Rows are unified per CDR3 protein, each entry keeping the most common DNA and genes. This sample gives about 980,000 distinct CDR3 sequences in total; about 31% of them show up just once. The top ten clonotypes cover over 25% of the sample. The treatment or condition label here, explained by the study, means: allogeneic hematopoietic cell transplantation with graft depleted of TCRalphabeta T cells and CD19 B cells.

The material was PBMCs, mostly from graft donor cells, obtained 360 days after TCRalphabeta/CD19-depleted stem cell transplant. The origin of the receptors is a boy under three years old who had a stem cell transplant for SCID, so the T cells may come from the graft donor.

The table lists this clonotype with a few counts. The chain joins TRBV7-3 to TRBJ2-3; 10 nucleotides match TRBD2. Trimming at V came to 3 bases and at J to 5 bases, leaving 5 bases not matched to a gene. The CDR3 consists of 15 residues. CDR1 is SGHTA and CDR2 is FQGTGA in the germline V gene. In DNA, the CDR3 is TGTGCCAGCAGCTTTCGACTAGCGGGTGTAGATACGCAGTATTTT. This encodes CASSFRLAGVDTQYF.

This rearrangement joins TRBV5-1 to TRBJ2-7; tentatively, D is TRBD1 (5 bases). The CDR3 covers 15 residues. Trimming took off 3 bases at V and 2 bases at J, with 15 bases between the two ends. Germline V gene data show CDR1 as SGHRS and CDR2 as YFSETQ. In DNA, the CDR3 is TGCGCCAGCAGCTCGCGCCTCGGACAAACCTACGAGCAGTACTTC. It is translated as CASSSRLGQTYEQYF.

CDR3 region: CAISEGTPGAETQYF. In DNA, the CDR3 is TGTGCCATCAGTGAAGGGACCCCAGGCGCGGAGACCCAGTACTTC. This chain uses TRBV10-3 with TRBJ2-5; D may be TRBD1 or TRBD2 (5 bases each). The ends were cut back, 3 bases at V and 5 bases at J, with 16 bases in the middle. This CDR3 has 15 amino acids. In germline, CDR1 is ENHRY, CDR2 SYGVKD.

This clonotype was picked up a small number of times. The chain uses TRBV5-1 and TRBJ2-1, with 7 nucleotides matching TRBD1. J lost 4 bases, V lost 4 bases, and 11 bases had no gene match. This CDR3 region has 16 residues. CDR1 is SGHRS, CDR2 YFSETQ, per germline. DNA of the CDR3: TGCGCCAGCAGCCGCAAAATGGGGACAGTTTACAATGAGCAGTTCTTC. It is translated as CASSRKMGTVYNEQFF.

Only a few counts were recorded for this clonotype. The gene calls are TRBV20-1 and TRBJ2-5, with D unresolved. V lost 4 bases and J lost 5, with 14 bases in between. Looked up from germline, CDR1 is DFQATT and CDR2 is SNEGSKA (reference sequence). CDR3 length equals 13 residues. DNA for the CDR3: TGCAGTGCTACTCCCGACGCTGGGGAGACCCAGTACTTC. Protein sequence: CSATPDAGETQYF.

This clonotype was counted between two and nine times. The chain carries TRBV29-1 and TRBJ1-1; D might be TRBD1 (6 bases). This CDR3 region has 15 residues. V was clipped by 0 bases and J by 1 base, with 12 bases between them. Germline V gene lookup returns CDR1 SQVTM and CDR2 ANQGSEA. Written as DNA, the CDR3 is TGCAGCGTTGAAGATCTGTGGGGGCGGAACACTGAAGCTTTCTTT. Translated: CSVEDLWGRNTEAFF.

The gene calls are TRBV4-2 and TRBJ2-3; D gene uncertain. This CDR3 is 15 amino acids long. The germline V and J ends were trimmed by 0 bases and 5 bases, with 12 bases remaining between them. The germline gives CDR1 LGHNA, CDR2 YNFKEQ. The CDR3 DNA sequence: TGTGCCAGCAGCCAAGAAGGGCCCCTTGGAGATACGCAGTATTTT. Translating gives CASSQEGPLGDTQYF.

This chain connects TRBV10-3 to TRBJ2-7, with no clear D. Germline V gene data show CDR1 as ENHRY and CDR2 as SYGVKD. The ends were cut back, 0 bases at V and 1 base at J, with 10 bases in the middle. The CDR3 has 15 amino acids. Here the CDR3 DNA reads TGTGCCATCAGTGAGTCGATTGAAAGGTCCTACGAGCAGTACTTC. Its translation: CAISESIERSYEQYF.

The chain couples TRBV20-1 to TRBJ2-3; D may be TRBD1 (5 bases). The V gene lost 6 bases and the J gene lost 4 bases, with 17 bases spanning the gap. Germline V gene data show CDR1 as DFQATT and CDR2 as SNEGSKA (reference sequence). CDR3 size: 14 residues. CDR3 loop: CSAGGASVADTQYF. Written as DNA, the CDR3 is TGCAGTGCCGGTGGGGCGTCGGTAGCAGATACGCAGTATTTT.

This chain links TRBV20-1 with TRBJ1-5; maybe TRBD1 (6 bases). Trimming took off 5 bases at V and 4 bases at J, with 9 bases between the two ends. Germline assignment: CDR1 DFQATT and CDR2 SNEGSKA (reference sequence). CDR3 length equals 12 residues. The CDR3 loop is CSAWQGNQPQHF. The CDR3, as DNA: TGCAGTGCTTGGCAGGGGAATCAGCCCCAGCATTTT.

The sample holds a few counts of this clonotype. V usage is TRBV6-2 or TRBV6-3 and J usage is TRBJ2-5; D is perhaps TRBD2 (5 bases). Germline V lookup: CDR1 MNHEY, CDR2 SVGEGT. The CDR3 spans 15 residues. Trimming pared 2 bases from V and 3 bases from J, leaving 13 bases between. The CDR3 region has the DNA TGTGCCAGCAGTTACAGCGGACTGACCAAAGAGACCCAGTACTTC. Its translation is CASSYSGLTKETQYF.

There are a few counts of this clonotype. The V and J genes are TRBV5-6 and TRBJ1-1, with D possibly being TRBD1 (5 bases). V was cut by 0 bases and J by 5 bases, with 14 bases left in between. CDR1 is SGHDT and CDR2 is YYEEEE in the germline V gene. The CDR3 runs 15 residues. In nucleotides, the CDR3 is TGTGCCAGCAGCTTGGTGTTCCAGGGACTAACTGAAGCTTTCTTT. Translation gives CASSLVFQGLTEAFF.

The CDR3 loop reads CATSDTGGGLTDTQYF. In nucleotides, the CDR3 is TGTGCCACCAGTGATACGGGCGGAGGGCTCACAGATACGCAGTATTTT. This chain uses TRBV24-1 with TRBJ2-3, with D perhaps TRBD2 (6 bases). The CDR3 runs to 16 residues. Germline lookup yields CDR1 KGHDR and CDR2 SFDVKD. V was clipped by 3 bases and J by 2 bases, with 14 bases between them.

The chain recombines TRBV5-1 with TRBJ1-1; D remains ambiguous. Germline assignment: CDR1 SGHRS and CDR2 YFSETQ. This CDR3 region has 16 residues. The ends were cut back, 0 bases at V and 1 base at J, with 13 bases in the middle. The CDR3 DNA follows: TGCGCCAGCAGCTTGGCCGGTCGCGGACCGAACACTGAAGCTTTCTTT. Translating it yields CASSLAGRGPNTEAFF.

The chain carries TRBV2 and TRBJ2-2; 9 bases agree with TRBD1. The J segment lost 13 bases and the V segment lost 8 bases, leaving 14 bases of the junction unmatched. Germline CDR1 SNHLY, CDR2 FYNNEI. The CDR3 consists of 14 residues. CDR3 DNA: TGTGCCAGCCGGTCACAGGGGGCGGATTGGTGGCTGTTTTTT. This translates into CASRSQGADWWLFF.

The V gene is TRBV3-1, the J gene TRBJ1-4; weak D call: TRBD1 (5 bases). Between the trimmed V and J ends, which lost 1 base and 7 bases, there was a span of 7 bases. Germline V lookup: CDR1 LGHDT, CDR2 YNNKEL (reference sequence). The CDR3 is 13 residues long. The CDR3 coding sequence is TGTGCCAGCAGCCAAGCCGGGGGTGAAAAACTGTTTTTT. Protein sequence: CASSQAGGEKLFF.

The chain has TRBV4-2 and TRBJ1-6, with D unclear. The CDR3 is 15 amino acids. V shed 0 bases and J shed 13 bases, with 16 bases lying between them. The germline CDR1 and CDR2 sequences are LGHNA and YNFKEQ. CDR3 sequence (DNA): TGTGCCAGCAGCCAAGATCCAGCGGGTTCGGCGCCCCTCCACTTT. As protein: CASSQDPAGSAPLHF.

This chain links TRBV18 with TRBJ2-2; possible D gene TRBD2, 5 bases. CDR3 length equals 15 residues. The germline V gene has CDR1 KGHSH and CDR2 LQKENI. The V end lost 3 bases, the J end lost 4 bases, and 12 bases lay between the germline ends. The CDR3 loop is CASSPSKGGTGELFF. The CDR3 DNA sequence: TGTGCCAGCTCACCGTCCAAAGGAGGCACCGGGGAGCTGTTTTTT.